A single sample is the source of the 3 T cell receptor beta chains below, sequenced in a study of blood T cell repertoires in COVID-19. The protocol was immunoSEQ multiplex PCR, while the TCRdb copy is restricted to in-frame clones and leaves out a portion. This sample has just over 300,000 clones, with about 90% found just once. The sample comprised peripheral blood. These receptors were obtained from a man younger than 35 with active or convalescent COVID-19.

The chain recombines TRBV4-3 with TRBJ1-1; the match to TRBD1 covers 9 bases. The CDR3 runs 16 residues. Per germline, CDR1 LGHNA and CDR2 YSLEER. V lost 4 bases, J lost 5 bases, and 11 bases stayed unmatched. The CDR3: CASSPMSGTGFTEAFF. DNA of the CDR3: TGCGCCAGCAGCCCGATGTCAGGGACAGGGTTTACTGAAGCTTTCTTT.

The V and J genes are TRBV10-3 and TRBJ2-5; 9 nucleotides line up with TRBD2. The V segment lost 10 bases and the J segment 5 bases; nucleotides outside the gene matches: 5. This CDR3 comprises 12 residues. CDR1 and CDR2 (germline): ENHRY, SYGVKD. The CDR3 here is CATSAGGETQYF. In DNA, the CDR3 is TGTGCCACTTCAGCGGGGGGCGAGACCCAGTACTTC.

The DNA of the CDR3 is TGTGCCAGCAGTGAAGCCGGGGACAGGCGATCACCCCTCCACTTT. It encodes CASSEAGDRRSPLHF. This chain uses TRBV2 with TRBJ1-6; 8 bases are shared with TRBD1. The V and J ends lost 0 bases and 10 bases, in that order; junction bases with no gene match: 5. Germline CDR1 and CDR2: SNHLY and FYNNEI. CDR3 length: 15 residues.